These 26 T cell receptor beta chains were sequenced from one sample in a study of blood T cell repertoires in COVID-19. Sequencing used immunoSEQ multiplex PCR; TCRdb keeps in-frame clones, though not all of them. The sample lists 250,000 or so clones, about 82% seen once, with roughly an eighth in the top ten. The material sequenced was peripheral blood. These receptors were collected from an elderly man with acute or convalescent COVID-19.

The J gene is TRBJ2-4, the V gene TRBV27; D uncertain. The V and J ends lost 11 bases and 8 bases respectively, with 25 bases between them. The CDR3 runs to 15 residues. CDR1 and CDR2 from the germline V gene are MNHEY and SMNVEV (reference sequence). CDR3 protein: CAPRRKPVLRDIQYF. The CDR3 bases are TGTGCCCCCCGACGTAAGCCCGTTTTACGGGACATTCAGTACTTC.

The gene calls are TRBV7-8 and TRBJ1-1; TRBD1 matches at 8 bases. Germline CDR1 SGHVS, CDR2 FQNEAQ. This CDR3 comprises 15 residues. V was clipped by 3 bases and J by 1 base; unmatched bases: 4. CDR3 bases: TGTGCCAGCAGCTTGGGACAGGCGGCGAACACTGAAGCTTTCTTT. It encodes CASSLGQAANTEAFF. Complete variable domain (other parts from reference TRBV7-8 and TRBJ1-1): GAGVSQSPRYKVAKRGQDVALRCDPISGHVSLFWYQQALGQGPEFLTYFQNEAQLDKSGLPSDRFFAERPEGSVSTLKIQRTQQEDSAVYLCASSLGQAANTEAFFGQGTRLTVV.

The chain is built from TRBV11-3 and TRBJ1-1, with 11 bases aligning to TRBD1. This CDR3 is built from 15 residues. With V trimmed by 5 bases and J by 1 base, 3 bases remained unmatched. The germline CDR1 and CDR2 sequences are SGHNT and YENEEA. CDR3 DNA sequence: TGTGCCAGCAGCACCGGGACAGGGGGGAACACTGAAGCTTTCTTT. This gives the protein CASSTGTGGNTEAFF. Using reference TRBV11-3 and TRBJ1-1 for the parts outside the CDR3, the full variable domain is EAGVVQSPRYKIIEKKQPVAFWCNPISGHNTLYWYLQNLGQGPELLIRYENEEAVDDSQLPKDRFSAERLKGVDSTLKIQPAELGDSAVYLCASSTGTGGNTEAFFGQGTRLTVV.

The chain couples TRBV2 to TRBJ2-3; the D gene is possibly TRBD1 (6 bases). The germline gives CDR1 SNHLY, CDR2 FYNNEI. V dropped 5 bases and J dropped 6 bases, with 18 bases sitting between them. The CDR3 length is 15 residues. In DNA form, the CDR3 reads TGTGCCAGCAGTTCGAGGACAGCCCTTTGGGATACGCAGTATTTT. It is translated as CASSSRTALWDTQYF. Filled out from reference TRBV2 and TRBJ2-3, the complete variable domain reads EPEVTQTPSHQVTQMGQEVILRCVPISNHLYFYWYRQILGQKVEFLVSFYNNEISEKSEIFDDQFSVERPDGSNFTLKIRSTKLEDSAMYFCASSSRTALWDTQYFGPGTRLTVL.

The rearrangement links TRBV7-2 to TRBJ2-1; 9 bases map to TRBD2. Germline loops: CDR1 SGHTA, CDR2 FQGNSA. The CDR3 sequence is 15 residues long. V dropped 0 bases and J dropped 7; count of bases not matched to a gene: 4. The CDR3 coding sequence is TGTGCCAGCAGCTTAGCCCTAGCGGGGTGGAATGAGCAGTTCTTC. It codes for CASSLALAGWNEQFF.

This clone was detected a few times. This chain joins TRBV5-8 and TRBJ1-6, with unresolved D. Germline V gene data show CDR1 as SGHTS and CDR2 as YDEGEE. The CDR3 has 14 residues. V lost 1 base, J lost 6 bases, and 8 bases lay in between. The CDR3 spells CASSLFTGNSPLHF. The CDR3 nucleotides are TGTGCCAGCAGCTTGTTCACGGGTAATTCACCCCTCCACTTT.

The chain couples TRBV5-1 to TRBJ2-7; a weak D match, TRBD2 (6 bases). This CDR3 region has 12 residues. V dropped 4 bases and J dropped 4 bases, with 9 bases sitting between them. CDR1 SGHRS and CDR2 YFSETQ come from the germline V gene. CDR3 sequence reads: CASSGGLYEQYF. CDR3 bases: TGCGCCAGCAGCGGGGGACTTTACGAGCAGTACTTC.

The rearrangement uses TRBV5-1 and TRBJ2-1, with 10 bases aligning to TRBD1. CDR1 is SGHRS, CDR2 YFSETQ, per germline. The CDR3 is 15 amino acids. After removal of 1 base from V and 7 bases from J, the junction contained 5 bases not matched to a gene. CDR3 DNA sequence: TGCGCCAGCAGCTTGACCGGGACAGGGGTGAATGAGCAGTTCTTC. Its protein is CASSLTGTGVNEQFF.

This clone was detected a few times. The V call is TRBV6-2 or TRBV6-3, the J call TRBJ1-5; D unclear. CDR3 length: 16 amino acids. The germline V gene has CDR1 MNHEY and CDR2 SVGEGT. V shed 0 bases and J shed 2 bases, with 11 bases lying between them. Written as DNA, the CDR3 is TGTGCCAGCAGTTACTCGAGGGTAATTGGCAATCAGCCCCAGCATTTT. Its translation is CASSYSRVIGNQPQHF.

The genes are TRBV5-5 and TRBJ1-2; 8 bases line up with TRBD1. The CDR3 spans 16 residues. Germline trimming cut 6 bases from V and 7 bases from J; bases unmatched to any gene: 17. Germline V gene sequence: CDR1 SGHKS, CDR2 YYEKEE (reference sequence). Here the CDR3 DNA reads TGTGCCAGCACCCTTATCCTCGACAGGGGCTTGGGTGGCTACACCTTC. This sequence encodes CASTLILDRGLGGYTF.

The chain recombines TRBV9 with TRBJ2-7; D not resolved. V lost 1 base, J lost 3 bases, and 14 bases lay in between. CDR1 is SGDLS and CDR2 is YYNGEE in the germline V gene. The CDR3 is 15 residues long. CDR3 protein: CASSVSTSALYEQYF. The CDR3 nucleotides are TGTGCCAGCAGCGTATCAACCAGCGCACTCTACGAGCAGTACTTC.

The chain has TRBV29-1 and TRBJ2-5, with 7 nucleotides matching TRBD1. The germline CDR1 and CDR2 sequences are SQVTM and ANQGSEA. With V trimmed by 6 bases and J by 1 base, 5 bases remained unmatched. The CDR3 has 13 amino acids. CDR3 region: CSVGDRAQETQYF. The DNA of the CDR3 is TGCAGCGTGGGAGACAGGGCCCAAGAGACCCAGTACTTC.

With respect to this clone: This sample also contains other DNA sequences that code for the same CDR3. The gene calls are TRBV6-6 and TRBJ2-5, with D unresolved. From germline, CDR1 is MNHNY and CDR2 SVGAGI (reference sequence). CDR3 length equals 12 residues. Deletions cut 6 bases from V and 1 base from J, with 6 bases between. Written as DNA, the CDR3 is TGTGCCAGCAGCCCGGGCCAAGAGACCCAGTACTTC. It translates to CASSPGQETQYF.

This chain joins TRBV28 and TRBJ1-2, with 9 bases matching TRBD1. Germline CDR1 MDHEN, CDR2 SYDVKM. This CDR3 has 14 residues. V gave up 4 bases and J gave up 8 bases; unmatched junction bases: 8. The CDR3 DNA reads TGTGCCAGCAGTTCTCCGGGACAGGGTAAGGGCTACACCTTC. This translates into CASSSPGQGKGYTF.

The rearrangement links TRBV27 to TRBJ2-7, with 13 bases aligning to TRBD2. V lost 4 bases to trimming and J lost 2 bases; unmatched junction nucleotides: 14. The CDR3 has 19 residues. CDR1 is MNHEY, CDR2 SMNVEV, per germline (reference sequence). The CDR3 nucleotides read TGTGCCAGCAGTTACAGGGGAGAAGGGACTAGCGGGAACCCCTACGAGCAGTACTTC. Translated, it gives CASSYRGEGTSGNPYEQYF.

This clone was recorded a few times. The chain couples TRBV10-2 to TRBJ2-3; D may be TRBD1 (6 bases). Trimming left V 9 bases short and J 0 bases short, with 7 bases between. This CDR3 region has 12 residues. Germline V gene lookup returns CDR1 WSHSY and CDR2 SAAADI. CDR3 residues: CASTGSTDTQYF. The CDR3 DNA sequence: TGCGCCAGTACAGGGAGCACAGATACGCAGTATTTT.

About this clone itself: In this CDR3 the conserved last residue, phenylalanine or tryptophan, is missing, so a read error is likely. The limits of the CDR3 on the DNA are not certain, so only TCRdb's listed CDR3 is given. The chain links TRBV5-1 to TRBJ1-2; TRBD1 is taken as the D call from the table, unchecked against the DNA. From germline, CDR1 is SGHRS and CDR2 YFSETQ. Inclusive of both ends, the CDR3 amounts to 13 amino acids. This chain's CDR3 is CASSPLLLPGLEV.

The CDR3 protein is CASSPASGANVLTF. For the CDR3, the DNA is TGTGCCAGCTCACCGGCCTCTGGGGCCAACGTCCTGACTTTC. The chain joins TRBV18 to TRBJ2-6; D remains ambiguous. CDR3 length: 14 amino acids. V was cut by 3 bases and J by 0 bases, with 3 bases left in between. Germline CDR1 is KGHSH and CDR2 is LQKENI.

The chain combines TRBV13 with TRBJ2-5, with 7 bases aligning to TRBD1. The CDR3 is made up of 14 amino acids. V shed 2 bases and J 4 bases; nucleotides not matched to a gene: 4. Germline assignment: CDR1 PRHDT and CDR2 FYEKMQ (reference sequence). CDR3 in amino acids: CASSLKTGRETQYF. Here the CDR3 DNA reads TGTGCCAGCAGCTTAAAGACAGGGAGAGAGACCCAGTACTTC.

The V and J genes are TRBV6-1 and TRBJ1-6, with D tentatively TRBD1 (6 bases). V was cut by 0 bases and J by 6 bases, with 9 bases left in between. Germline V gene data show CDR1 as MNHNS and CDR2 as SASEGT. This CDR3 spans 15 amino acids. The CDR3 nucleotides read TGTGCCAGCAGTGAAGCCGGCAGGGGTAATTCACCCCTCCACTTT. Protein sequence: CASSEAGRGNSPLHF.

The CDR3 bases are TGTGCCAGCAGCTCCCAGGGGGCCCAGCCCCAGCATTTT. It codes for CASSSQGAQPQHF. The J gene is TRBJ1-5, the V gene TRBV7-2; TRBD1 aligns across 8 bases. Germline-derived CDR1 and CDR2 are SGHTA and FQGNSA. V shed 4 bases, J shed 7 bases, and the junction held 3 bases outside the gene matches. The CDR3 runs to 13 residues.

This rearrangement joins TRBV5-1 to TRBJ1-1; TRBD1 aligns across 9 bases. With V trimmed by 3 bases and J by 10 bases, 7 bases remained unmatched. The germline V gene encodes CDR1 SGHRS and CDR2 YFSETQ. The CDR3 spans 13 residues. CDR3 sequence: CASSSTTGGAAFF. The CDR3 DNA reads TGCGCCAGCAGCTCTACTACAGGGGGCGCAGCTTTCTTT.

The gene calls are TRBV3-1 (or the pseudogene TRBV3-2) and TRBJ1-3, with D unclear. The germline gives CDR1 LGHDT, CDR2 YNNKEL (reference sequence). V was clipped by 6 bases and J by 0 bases, with 9 bases between them. The CDR3 runs to 14 residues. CDR3 in DNA: TGTGCCAGCAGTACAAGTCCCTCTGGAAACACCATATATTTT. Translating it yields CASSTSPSGNTIYF.

The chain has TRBV3-1 (or the pseudogene TRBV3-2) and TRBJ2-1, with 9 bases lining up with TRBD1. V lost 7 bases to trimming and J lost 7 bases; unmatched junction nucleotides: 20. CDR1 LGHDT and CDR2 YNNKEL come from the germline V gene (reference sequence). CDR3 length equals 18 residues. The CDR3 loop reads CASTSKGSGDRVRNEQFF. CDR3 DNA sequence: TGTGCCAGCACCTCCAAAGGGTCGGGGGACAGGGTGAGAAATGAGCAGTTCTTC.

This chain links TRBV6-2 or TRBV6-3 with TRBJ1-1; tentatively, D is TRBD1 (5 bases). The CDR3 covers 14 residues. Germline V lookup: CDR1 MNHEY, CDR2 SVGEGT. The ends were cut back, 0 bases at V and 4 bases at J, with 9 bases in the middle. CDR3: CASSYSGPRTEAFF. DNA of the CDR3: TGTGCCAGCAGTTACTCGGGGCCCCGCACTGAAGCTTTCTTT.

The chain couples TRBV7-2 to TRBJ1-2; D is unclear. V was pared by 2 bases and J by 9 bases, with 10 bases between. Germline CDR1 reads SGHTA; CDR2 reads FQGNSA. The CDR3 consists of 12 residues. DNA for the CDR3: TGTGCCAGCAGCTTACGGTCCGGTAGCTACACCTTC. Protein product: CASSLRSGSYTF.